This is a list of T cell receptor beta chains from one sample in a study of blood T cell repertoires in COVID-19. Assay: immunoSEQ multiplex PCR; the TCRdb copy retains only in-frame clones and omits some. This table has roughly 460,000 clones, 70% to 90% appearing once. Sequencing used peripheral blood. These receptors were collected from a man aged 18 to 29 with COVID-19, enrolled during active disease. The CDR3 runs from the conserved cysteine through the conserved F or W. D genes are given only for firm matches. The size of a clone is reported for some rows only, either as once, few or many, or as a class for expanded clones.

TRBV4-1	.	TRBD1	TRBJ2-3	CASSQADRAQDTQYF	TGCGCCAGCAGCCAGGCCGACAGGGCTCAGGATACGCAGTATTTT
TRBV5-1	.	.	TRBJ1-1	CASSLDTQNTEAFF	TGCGCCAGCAGCTTGGACACCCAAAACACTGAAGCTTTCTTT
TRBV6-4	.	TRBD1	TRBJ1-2	CASSEEGTGGLYGYTF	TGTGCCAGCAGTGAAGAAGGGACAGGGGGCCTCTATGGCTACACCTTC
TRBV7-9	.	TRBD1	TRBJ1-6	CASSPSGGDSPLHF	TGTGCCAGCAGCCCCTCAGGGGGCGATTCACCCCTCCACTTT
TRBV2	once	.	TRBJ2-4	CASSIPPGIQYF	TGTGCCAGCAGTATCCCCCCGGGCATTCAGTACTTC
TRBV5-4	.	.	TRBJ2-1	CASSWRLDSYNEQFF	TGTGCCAGCAGTTGGAGACTAGACTCCTACAATGAGCAGTTCTTC
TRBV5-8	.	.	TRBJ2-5	CASSYTRITQETQYF	TGTGCCAGCAGCTATACGAGGATCACGCAAGAGACCCAGTACTTC
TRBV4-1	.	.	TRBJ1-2	CASSQDTGSSEGYTF	TGCGCCAGCAGCCAAGATACAGGGAGTTCGGAAGGCTACACCTTC
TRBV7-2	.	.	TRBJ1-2	CASSLSGTTTGYTF	TGTGCCAGCAGTCTTTCCGGGACAACGACTGGCTACACCTTC
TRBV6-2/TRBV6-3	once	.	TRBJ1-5	CASSYSSGNQPQHF	TGTGCCAGCAGTTACTCAAGCGGCAATCAGCCCCAGCATTTT
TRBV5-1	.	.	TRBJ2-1	CASSFRGGPQFF	TGCGCCAGCAGCTTTAGGGGGGGGCCCCAGTTCTTC
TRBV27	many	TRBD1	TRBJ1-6	CASTRTGNNSPLHF	TGTGCCAGCACCCGGACAGGCAATAATTCACCCCTCCACTTT
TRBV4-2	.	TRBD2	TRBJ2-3	CASSQGGLDTDTQYF	TGTGCCAGCAGCCAGGGGGGACTAGATACCGATACGCAGTATTTT
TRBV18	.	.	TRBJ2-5	CASSLLRQPQETQYF	TGTGCCAGCTCACTTCTCAGGCAGCCCCAAGAGACCCAGTACTTC
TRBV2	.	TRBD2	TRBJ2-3	CASRAGGPTDTQYF	TGTGCCAGCAGGGCGGGGGGGCCCACAGATACGCAGTATTTT
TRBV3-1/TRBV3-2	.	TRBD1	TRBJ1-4	CASSQDRGEKLFF	TGTGCCAGCAGCCAGGACAGGGGTGAAAAACTGTTTTTT
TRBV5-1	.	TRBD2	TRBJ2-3	CASTQGGLAGGDTQYF	TGCGCCAGCACCCAGGGCGGACTAGCGGGAGGGGATACGCAGTATTTT
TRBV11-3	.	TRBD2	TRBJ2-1	CASSIRASGINEQFF	TGTGCCAGCAGCATAAGGGCTAGCGGGATCAATGAGCAGTTCTTC
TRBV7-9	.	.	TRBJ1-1	CASSHGQGYEAFF	TGTGCCAGCAGCCACGGACAAGGGTATGAAGCTTTCTTT
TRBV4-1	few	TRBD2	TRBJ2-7	CASSETSGAYEQYF	TGCGCCAGCAGCGAGACTAGCGGGGCCTACGAGCAGTACTTC
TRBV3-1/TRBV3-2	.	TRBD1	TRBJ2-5	CASSQVRQGGGETQYF	TGTGCCAGCAGCCAAGTGCGACAGGGGGGTGGGGAGACCCAGTACTTC
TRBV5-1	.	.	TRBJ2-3	CASSLGGDPNTQYF	TGCGCCAGCAGCTTGGGGGGGGACCCCAATACGCAGTATTTT
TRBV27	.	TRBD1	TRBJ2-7	CASSSQTGNEQYF	TGTGCCAGCAGTTCCCAGACAGGGAACGAGCAGTACTTC
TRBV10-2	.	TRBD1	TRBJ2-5	CASSVQGEETQYF	TGCGCCAGCAGTGTACAGGGGGAAGAGACCCAGTACTTC
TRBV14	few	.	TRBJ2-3	CASSQTVNTDTQYF	TGTGCCAGCAGCCAAACGGTAAACACAGATACGCAGTATTTT
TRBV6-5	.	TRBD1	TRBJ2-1	CASSGTDSSYNEQFF	TGTGCCAGCAGCGGGACAGATAGCTCCTACAATGAGCAGTTCTTC
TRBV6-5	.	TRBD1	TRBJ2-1	CASSSAGTGSYNEQFF	TGTGCCAGCAGTTCCGCCGGGACAGGTTCCTACAATGAGCAGTTCTTC
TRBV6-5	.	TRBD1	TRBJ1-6	CASSSRQGDSPLHF	TGTGCCAGCAGTTCCCGACAGGGGGATTCACCCCTCCACTTT
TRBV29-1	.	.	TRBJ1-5	CSVGRGGSNQPQHF	TGCAGCGTGGGGCGGGGAGGGAGCAATCAGCCCCAGCATTTT
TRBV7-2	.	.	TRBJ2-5	CASSLGGARGETQYF	TGTGCCAGCAGCTTAGGCGGGGCGAGAGGGGAGACCCAGTACTTC
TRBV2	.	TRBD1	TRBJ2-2	CAGGTGAFTGELFF	TGTGCCGGGGGGACAGGGGCATTCACCGGGGAGCTGTTTTTT
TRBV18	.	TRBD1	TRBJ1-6	CASSPPGQGHSPLHF	TGTGCCAGCTCGCCGCCGGGACAGGGCCACTCACCCCTCCACTTT
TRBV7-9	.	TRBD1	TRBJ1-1	CGTGTENTEAFF	TGTGGTACCGGGACAGAAAACACTGAAGCTTTCTTT
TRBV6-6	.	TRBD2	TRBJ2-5	CASSYTTSGETQYF	TGTGCCAGCAGTTACACGACTAGCGGTGAGACCCAGTACTTC
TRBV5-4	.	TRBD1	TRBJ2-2	CASSLGQGGELFF	TGTGCCAGCAGCTTGGGACAGGGAGGGGAGCTGTTTTTT
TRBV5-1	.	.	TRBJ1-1	CASSLGGFRNTEAFF	TGCGCCAGCAGCTTGGGGGGCTTTAGAAACACTGAAGCTTTCTTT
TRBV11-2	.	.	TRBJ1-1	CASSLPVNTEAFF	TGTGCCAGCAGCTTACCGGTGAACACTGAAGCTTTCTTT